The sequence of this T cell receptor (beta chain) was determined in a study of blood T cell repertoires in COVID-19. Looking at the study overall: Collection of acute and convalescent COVID-19 samples took place in the United States, Italy and Spain. PBMCs, B-cell-depleted T cells, or T cells were the source of the cDNA or gDNA that made up the material.

The CDR3 sequence is 15 residues long. Trimming cost V 4 bases and J 3 bases, with 13 bases left between them. The germline V gene has CDR1 SNHLY and CDR2 FYNNEI. This clone was recorded a few times. In the authors' workflow: Reference gene primer amplification in the assay estimated nucleated cell counts. The protocol was immunoSEQ multiplex PCR, while the TCRdb copy is restricted to in-frame clones and leaves out a portion. Clone size and the V and J calls come from that table; the DNA yielded D and trimming. Found here are about 58,000 clones, about 78% of them singletons; the top ten hold approximately 4.9%.

The clonotype was recovered from a human donor in a cohort sampled during active COVID-19. V gene TRBV2 combines with J gene TRBJ1-5; D perhaps matches TRBD1 (5 bases). The sample consisted of peripheral blood. This CDR3 is CASSVGAGNNQPQHF. The CDR3 DNA sequence: TGTGCCAGCAGTGTAGGGGCAGGGAACAATCAGCCCCAGCATTTT.